This T cell receptor beta chain is drawn from a study of CD8 T cells in ankylosing spondylitis. This CDR3 has 14 residues. V lost 6 bases and J 6 bases, leaving 16 bases between the germline ends. Germline loops: CDR1 SGDLS, CDR2 YYNGEE. This clonotype was found many times. MiXCR, applied by TCRdb to the 5' RACE reads, yields one record per CDR3 protein. The repertoire holds roughly 30,000 distinct CDR3 sequences, with around 5.2% as singletons. The TCR sequence derives from a female donor with ankylosing spondylitis or in good health (not recorded which). The sequencing input was blood, either unsorted or a sorted T cell fraction (not recorded which). This chain links TRBV9 with TRBJ1-5; D gene unclear. The CDR3 protein is CASNKGGVGQPQHF. The CDR3 DNA reads TGTGCCAGCAACAAGGGTGGAGTCGGTCAGCCCCAGCATTTT.